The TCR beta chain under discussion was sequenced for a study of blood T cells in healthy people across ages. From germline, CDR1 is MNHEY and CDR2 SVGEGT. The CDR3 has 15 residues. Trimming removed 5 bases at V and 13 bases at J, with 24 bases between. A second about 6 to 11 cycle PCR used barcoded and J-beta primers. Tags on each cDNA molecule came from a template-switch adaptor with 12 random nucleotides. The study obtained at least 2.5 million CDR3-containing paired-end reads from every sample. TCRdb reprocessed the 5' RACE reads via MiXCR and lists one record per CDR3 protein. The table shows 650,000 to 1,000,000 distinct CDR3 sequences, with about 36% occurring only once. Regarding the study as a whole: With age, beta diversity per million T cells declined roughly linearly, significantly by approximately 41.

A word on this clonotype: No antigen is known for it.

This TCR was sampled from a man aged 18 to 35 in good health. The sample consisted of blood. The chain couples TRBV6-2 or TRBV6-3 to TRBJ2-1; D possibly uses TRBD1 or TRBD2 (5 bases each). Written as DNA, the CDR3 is TGTGCCAGCAGTCCCCTGGGGACGGCAGAAGAGACCCAGTTCTTC. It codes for CASSPLGTAEETQFF.